The subject of this entry is one T cell receptor beta chain. This sample is part of a study of blood T cell repertoires in COVID-19. Study information: Acute-phase and convalescent COVID-19 samples originated in the United States, Italy and Spain. Sources were T cells, B-cell-depleted T cells, or PBMCs; the material itself was cDNA or gDNA.

The authors' processing: Amplification from reference gene primers served as the basis for estimated nucleated cell counts. The data were produced by immunoSEQ multiplex PCR, yet TCRdb's version contains in-frame clones alone and is incomplete. V and J calls and clone size come straight from that table; D and trimming were deduced from the DNA. The sample carries about 120,000 clones, 70% to 90% recorded once. With 4 bases removed from V and 5 bases from J, the gap between germline ends came to 12 bases. Germline-derived CDR1 and CDR2 are MNHEY and SVGEGT. The CDR3 contains 14 residues. This TCR came from a middle-aged man with acute or convalescent COVID-19. Sequencing used peripheral blood. The chain recombines TRBV6-2 or TRBV6-3 with TRBJ1-5; unclear D gene. CDR3 DNA: TGTGCCAGCAGTTGGTGGGAGGGCGATCAGCCCCAGCATTTT. As protein: CASSWWEGDQPQHF.